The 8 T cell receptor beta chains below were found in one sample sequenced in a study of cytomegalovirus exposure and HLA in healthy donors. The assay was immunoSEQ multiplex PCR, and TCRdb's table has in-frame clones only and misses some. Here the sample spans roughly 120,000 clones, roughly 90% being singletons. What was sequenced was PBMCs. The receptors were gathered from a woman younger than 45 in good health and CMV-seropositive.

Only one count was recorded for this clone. CDR3 sequence reads: CSVALNRVTEAFF. The DNA of the CDR3 is TGCAGCGTTGCCCTCAATCGGGTAACTGAAGCTTTCTTT. The chain uses TRBV29-1 and TRBJ1-1, with unresolved D. This CDR3 region has 13 residues. V lost 4 bases to trimming and J lost 5 bases, with 14 bases between them. CDR1 is SQVTM and CDR2 is ANQGSEA in the germline V gene.

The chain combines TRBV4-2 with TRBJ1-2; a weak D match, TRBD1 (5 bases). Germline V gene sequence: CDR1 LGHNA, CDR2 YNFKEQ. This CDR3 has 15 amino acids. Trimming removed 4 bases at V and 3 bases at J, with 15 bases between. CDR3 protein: CASSLSRGPHYGYTF. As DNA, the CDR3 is TGTGCCAGCAGCCTTAGTAGGGGCCCCCACTATGGCTACACCTTC.

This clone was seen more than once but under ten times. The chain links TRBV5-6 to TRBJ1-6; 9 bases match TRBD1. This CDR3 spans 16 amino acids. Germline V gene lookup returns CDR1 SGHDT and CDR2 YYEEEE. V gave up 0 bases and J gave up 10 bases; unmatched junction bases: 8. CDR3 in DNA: TGTGCCAGCAGCTTGGTACAGGGGGCCTCCGGATCACCCCTCCACTTT. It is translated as CASSLVQGASGSPLHF.

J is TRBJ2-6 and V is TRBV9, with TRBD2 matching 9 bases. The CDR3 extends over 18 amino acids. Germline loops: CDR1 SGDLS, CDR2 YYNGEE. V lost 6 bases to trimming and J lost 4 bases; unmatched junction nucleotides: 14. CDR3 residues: CASTPGREGLVGANVLTF. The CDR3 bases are TGTGCCAGCACCCCGGGGCGGGAGGGCCTCGTCGGGGCCAACGTCCTGACTTTC. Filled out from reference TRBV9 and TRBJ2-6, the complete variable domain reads DSGVTQTPKHLITATGQRVTLRCSPRSGDLSVYWYQQSLDQGLQFLIQYYNGEERAKGNILERFSAQQFPDLHSELNLSSLELGDSALYFCASTPGREGLVGANVLTFGAGSRLTVL.

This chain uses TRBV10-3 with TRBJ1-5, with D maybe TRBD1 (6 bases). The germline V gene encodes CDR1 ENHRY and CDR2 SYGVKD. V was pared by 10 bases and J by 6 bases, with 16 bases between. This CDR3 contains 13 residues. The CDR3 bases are TGTGCCACCGGCAGGGGATTGAGTCAGCCCCAGCATTTT. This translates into CATGRGLSQPQHF.

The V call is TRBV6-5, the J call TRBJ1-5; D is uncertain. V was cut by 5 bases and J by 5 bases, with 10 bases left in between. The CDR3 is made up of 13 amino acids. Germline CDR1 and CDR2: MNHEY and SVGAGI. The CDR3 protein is CASSVTRDQPQHF. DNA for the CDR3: TGTGCCAGCAGTGTGACACGCGATCAGCCCCAGCATTTT.

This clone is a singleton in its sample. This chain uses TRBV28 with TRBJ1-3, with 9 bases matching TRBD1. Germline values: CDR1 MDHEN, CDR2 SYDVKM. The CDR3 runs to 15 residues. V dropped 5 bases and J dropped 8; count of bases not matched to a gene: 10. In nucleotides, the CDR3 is TGTGCCAGCAGTCCGCCGGGCAGGACAGGGGACACCATATATTTT. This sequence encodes CASSPPGRTGDTIYF. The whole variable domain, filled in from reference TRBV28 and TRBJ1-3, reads DVKVTQSSRYLVKRTGEKVFLECVQDMDHENMFWYRQDPGLGLRLIYFSYDVKMKEKGDIPEGYSVSREKKERFSLILESASTNQTSMYLCASSPPGRTGDTIYFGEGSWLTVV.

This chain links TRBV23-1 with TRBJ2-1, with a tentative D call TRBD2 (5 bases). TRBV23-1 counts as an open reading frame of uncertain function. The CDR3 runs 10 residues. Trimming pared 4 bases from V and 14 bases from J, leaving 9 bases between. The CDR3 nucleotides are TGCGCCAGCAGTCTGGCGGAGGAGTTCTTC. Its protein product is CASSLAEEFF.